Below are 14 T cell receptor beta chains sequenced from a single sample in a study of beta chain features in type 1 diabetes. As every portion of the isolated RNA was reverse transcribed, the sequencing read expressed TCRB transcripts. This table comes from immunoSEQ multiplex PCR, and its TCRdb copy is limited to in-frame clones, with some not included. Altogether 240,000 or so clones are present, approximately 13% being singletons, with the ten largest covering 0.015% to 0.02%. The antigens for these receptors are not known. Study-wide results and caveats: Shorter TCRB CDR3s, moderately but significantly so, marked every one of the four CD4+ subsets in Type 1 diabetes patients.

The sequencing input was naive CD4+ T cells from blood. The receptor set was obtained from a man under 40 with type 1 diabetes.

J is TRBJ2-6 and V is TRBV9; TRBD2 is a possible D gene (7 bases). The CDR3 sequence is 19 residues long. The V end was cut by 0 bases, the J end by 3 bases, with 19 bases between. Per the germline V gene, CDR1 is SGDLS and CDR2 is YYNGEE. Here the CDR3 DNA reads TGTGCCAGCAGCGTAGACCCGTTGGGGGGGGCGCTTGGGGCCAACGTCCTGACTTTC. Translated: CASSVDPLGGALGANVLTF.

There are a few counts of this clone. The rearrangement joins TRBV10-3 to TRBJ1-1; D remains ambiguous. The CDR3 sequence is 14 residues long. CDR1 ENHRY and CDR2 SYGVKD come from the germline V gene. V dropped 0 bases and J dropped 6 bases, with 11 bases sitting between them. For the CDR3, the DNA is TGTGCCATCAGTGAGTCAAGAGGGTTCCCTGAAGCTTTCTTT. This codes for CAISESRGFPEAFF.

This clone was recorded a few times. CDR3 loop: CASCRGTSTDTQYF. DNA for the CDR3: TGTGCCAGCTGCCGCGGGACTAGCACAGATACGCAGTATTTT. The chain carries TRBV18 and TRBJ2-3, with D perhaps matching TRBD2 (6 bases). V gave up 7 bases and J gave up 0 bases, with 11 bases separating them. Germline V gene sequence: CDR1 KGHSH, CDR2 LQKENI. The CDR3 sequence is 14 residues long.

The chain employs TRBV5-1 and TRBJ2-7; tentative D call: TRBD2 (5 bases). The CDR3 runs 16 residues. The germline V gene has CDR1 SGHRS and CDR2 YFSETQ. V lost 0 bases and J 3 bases, leaving 16 bases between the germline ends. The CDR3 sequence is CASSLAPVGEGYEQYF. The CDR3 DNA reads TGCGCCAGCAGCTTGGCCCCGGTGGGAGAAGGCTACGAGCAGTACTTC.

V and J are TRBV6-5 and TRBJ2-1, with D possibly matching TRBD2 (6 bases). The germline CDR1 and CDR2 sequences are MNHEY and SVGAGI. The CDR3 is 14 residues long. Trimming cost V 6 bases and J 6 bases, with 15 bases left between them. CDR3 nucleotides: TGTGCCAGCAGAAGACTAGAAATTTTCAATGAGCAGTTCTTC. The encoded protein is CASRRLEIFNEQFF.

The rearrangement uses TRBV9 and TRBJ2-4, with 7 positions matching TRBD1. There are 13 residues in the CDR3. Per germline, CDR1 SGDLS and CDR2 YYNGEE. The V gene end was trimmed by 3 bases and the J gene end by 10 bases; junction bases not matched to a gene: 7. This CDR3 reads CASSGRATGIQYF. As DNA, the CDR3 is TGTGCCAGCAGCGGCCGGGCGACAGGGATTCAGTACTTC.

The V gene is TRBV6-5, the J gene TRBJ2-1; 9 bases match TRBD2. The CDR3 runs 15 residues. CDR1 and CDR2 (germline): MNHEY, SVGAGI. V lost 1 base and J lost 7; bases outside the gene matches: 5. The CDR3 loop is CASSYWASGINEQFF. CDR3 DNA: TGTGCCAGCAGTTACTGGGCTAGCGGGATAAATGAGCAGTTCTTC.

This sequence joins TRBV28 and TRBJ2-1; TRBD2 aligns across 7 bases. The V and J ends lost 2 bases and 7 bases, in that order; junction bases with no gene match: 5. The germline V gene encodes CDR1 MDHEN and CDR2 SYDVKM. The CDR3 is 14 amino acids. The DNA for the CDR3 is TGTGCCAGCAGTTTACTAGCGGAGGGGAATGAGCAGTTCTTC. This encodes CASSLLAEGNEQFF.

This clone appeared a few times. This chain joins TRBV5-1 and TRBJ2-5, with TRBD2 matching over 13 bases. The CDR3 has 15 amino acids. Germline loops: CDR1 SGHRS, CDR2 YFSETQ. V lost 4 bases to trimming and J lost 5 bases; unmatched junction nucleotides: 5. The CDR3 loop is CASSRTSGSGETQYF. The CDR3 bases are TGCGCCAGCAGCAGGACTAGCGGGAGTGGTGAGACCCAGTACTTC.

The J gene is TRBJ2-1, the V gene TRBV18; D may be TRBD2 (5 bases). This CDR3 is 15 amino acids long. CDR1 is KGHSH, CDR2 LQKENI, per germline. The germline V and J ends were trimmed by 0 bases and 4 bases, with 10 bases remaining between them. The CDR3, as DNA: TGTGCCAGCTCACCACCAGGGAGAGGGTACAATGAGCAGTTCTTC. Translation: CASSPPGRGYNEQFF.

The gene calls are TRBV2 and TRBJ2-5, with D maybe TRBD2 (6 bases). CDR1 and CDR2 (germline): SNHLY, FYNNEI. Trimming cost V 7 bases and J 5 bases, with 14 bases left between them. The CDR3 is 13 residues long. For the CDR3, the DNA is TGTGCCAGCACCCCTACTAGCATCGAGACCCAGTACTTC. This codes for CASTPTSIETQYF. Combining the CDR3 with reference TRBV2 and TRBJ2-5 gives the whole variable domain EPEVTQTPSHQVTQMGQEVILRCVPISNHLYFYWYRQILGQKVEFLVSFYNNEISEKSEIFDDQFSVERPDGSNFTLKIRSTKLEDSAMYFCASTPTSIETQYFGPGTRLLVL.

As regards this clone: In the same sample, other DNA sequences code for this CDR3. The chain recombines TRBV5-1 with TRBJ2-7; 8 nucleotides agree with TRBD2. The length of the CDR3 is 14 residues. The junction had 4 bases not matched to a gene; V was cut back by 0 bases and J by 5 bases. The germline gives CDR1 SGHRS, CDR2 YFSETQ. DNA for the CDR3: TGCGCCAGCAGCTTGGCCGGGGGGGGCCACGAGCAGTACTTC. This sequence encodes CASSLAGGGHEQYF.

This chain connects TRBV12-5 to TRBJ2-1; D is uncertain. The CDR3 has 12 amino acids. V gave up 4 bases and J gave up 7 bases, with 8 bases separating them. Germline V gene lookup returns CDR1 LGHNT and CDR2 FRNRAP. The CDR3 is CASGSYLNEQFF. The CDR3, as DNA: TGTGCTAGTGGTTCTTACTTGAATGAGCAGTTCTTC. The full variable domain, with the rest looked up from reference TRBV12-5 and TRBJ2-1, is DARVTQTPRHKVTEMGQEVTMRCQPILGHNTVFWYRQTMMQGLELLAYFRNRAPLDDSGMPKDRFSAEMPDATLATLKIQPSEPRDSAVYFCASGSYLNEQFFGPGTRLTVL.

This rearrangement joins TRBV5-1 to TRBJ2-1; 9 bases align to TRBD2. CDR1 SGHRS and CDR2 YFSETQ come from the germline V gene. V was pared by 4 bases and J by 0 bases, with 5 bases of the junction left unmatched. This CDR3 has 16 amino acids. CDR3 DNA sequence: TGCGCCAGCAGCATAATAGCGGGGGCCTCCTACAATGAGCAGTTCTTC. The encoded protein is CASSIIAGASYNEQFF.